This TCR beta chain stems from a study of T-cell reconstitution after alpha-beta-depleted transplantation in children. V was clipped by 6 bases and J by 4 bases; unmatched bases: 9. The CDR3 has 16 residues. Unique molecular identifiers were incorporated during preparation of the TCRbeta library. TCRdb independently ran MiXCR on the PCR reads; one entry per CDR3 protein. The table lists 500,000 to 600,000 distinct CDR3 sequences, roughly 18% of them singletons. The source of this sequence is a human donor who donated a stem cell graft to a child with acute lymphoblastic leukemia. Sequenced here: PBMCs from the stem cell graft donor, sampled from the stem cell graft. This chain connects TRBV12-3 or TRBV12-4 to TRBJ2-5; TRBD1 matches 12 bases. The CDR3 here is CASSQGTGGAVETQYF. The CDR3 DNA reads as TGTGCCAGCAGCCAGGGGACAGGGGGCGCGGTAGAGACCCAGTACTTC.